Listed below are T cell receptor beta chains from one sample, sequenced in a study of blood T cell repertoires in COVID-19. TCRdb keeps only in-frame clones here, not all; method: immunoSEQ multiplex PCR. The sample yields 190,000 or so clones, just under 90% seen once. Sample: peripheral blood. The receptor source for this set is a woman aged 18-29 years who had recovered from COVID-19. CDR3s include the opening cysteine and the closing phenylalanine or tryptophan. D genes are given only for firm matches. Clone size is shown for a subset of rows, as once, few, many or a class of expanded clone.

CDR3aa: CASSESYQPQHF; CDR3nt: TGTGCCAGCAGTGAATCATATCAGCCCCAGCATTTT; v_gene: TRBV25-1; j_gene: TRBJ1-5; abundance: -; d_gene: -; len: 12
CDR3aa: CASSQWTSGGEMDTQYF; CDR3nt: TGTGCCAGCAGCCAATGGACTAGCGGGGGAGAAATGGATACGCAGTATTTT; v_gene: TRBV3-1/TRBV3-2; j_gene: TRBJ2-3; abundance: -; d_gene: TRBD2; len: 17
CDR3aa: CATSRGGLAGGPNTDTQYF; CDR3nt: TGTGCCACCAGCAGAGGGGGACTAGCGGGAGGGCCCAACACAGATACGCAGTATTTT; v_gene: TRBV15; j_gene: TRBJ2-3; abundance: once; d_gene: TRBD2; len: 19
CDR3aa: CASSPQLSGAYNEQFF; CDR3nt: TGTGCCAGCAGCCCTCAGCTTAGCGGGGCTTACAATGAGCAGTTCTTC; v_gene: TRBV7-2; j_gene: TRBJ2-1; abundance: -; d_gene: TRBD2; len: 16
CDR3aa: CASSFTGVGTEAFF; CDR3nt: TGTGCCAGCAGTTTTACAGGGGTTGGGACTGAAGCTTTCTTT; v_gene: TRBV27; j_gene: TRBJ1-1; abundance: -; d_gene: TRBD1; len: 14
CDR3aa: CASSRGTSGRREQFF; CDR3nt: TGTGCCAGCAGCCGCGGGACTAGCGGGAGGAGAGAGCAGTTCTTC; v_gene: TRBV14; j_gene: TRBJ2-1; abundance: -; d_gene: TRBD2; len: 15
CDR3aa: CASGSNRDGTGELFF; CDR3nt: TGTGCCAGCGGCTCCAACAGGGATGGCACCGGGGAGCTGTTTTTT; v_gene: TRBV4-2; j_gene: TRBJ2-2; abundance: -; d_gene: -; len: 15
CDR3aa: CASSHRDRVNNSPLHF; CDR3nt: TGTGCCAGCTCACACAGGGACAGGGTGAATAATTCACCCCTCCACTTT; v_gene: TRBV18; j_gene: TRBJ1-6; abundance: few; d_gene: TRBD1; len: 16
CDR3aa: CASSEAGTPNYGYTF; CDR3nt: TGTGCCAGCAGTGAAGCGGGAACTCCTAACTATGGCTACACCTTC; v_gene: TRBV25-1; j_gene: TRBJ1-2; abundance: -; d_gene: -; len: 15
CDR3aa: CATSVQGSGPLHF; CDR3nt: TGTGCCACGAGTGTCCAGGGTAGTGGACCCCTCCACTTT; v_gene: TRBV24-1; j_gene: TRBJ1-6; abundance: -; d_gene: -; len: 13
CDR3aa: CASSTDGLARETQYF; CDR3nt: TGTGCCAGCAGCACCGACGGCCTAGCGCGAGAGACCCAGTACTTC; v_gene: TRBV6-2/TRBV6-3; j_gene: TRBJ2-5; abundance: once; d_gene: -; len: 15
CDR3aa: CASSDPGQGLGTEAFF; CDR3nt: TGTGCCAGCAGTGATCCGGGACAGGGGTTGGGCACTGAAGCTTTCTTT; v_gene: TRBV27; j_gene: TRBJ1-1; abundance: -; d_gene: TRBD1; len: 16
CDR3aa: CASSYGIAGKVYNEQFF; CDR3nt: TGTGCCAGCAGCTATGGAATAGCGGGAAAAGTTTACAATGAGCAGTTCTTC; v_gene: TRBV5-5; j_gene: TRBJ2-1; abundance: -; d_gene: TRBD2; len: 17
CDR3aa: CATSRGPGQQETQYF; CDR3nt: TGTGCCACCAGCAGAGGGCCGGGACAACAAGAGACCCAGTACTTC; v_gene: TRBV15; j_gene: TRBJ2-5; abundance: -; d_gene: -; len: 15
CDR3aa: CASSQDMPDTGELFF; CDR3nt: TGTGCCAGCAGCCAGGACATGCCGGACACCGGGGAGCTGTTTTTT; v_gene: TRBV7-9; j_gene: TRBJ2-2; abundance: -; d_gene: -; len: 15
CDR3aa: CAFKAGRGTEAFF; CDR3nt: TGTGCCTTTAAGGCAGGGAGGGGTACTGAAGCTTTCTTT; v_gene: TRBV3-1/TRBV3-2; j_gene: TRBJ1-1; abundance: -; d_gene: -; len: 13
CDR3aa: CASSYSTGNYGYTF; CDR3nt: TGTGCCAGCAGTTACTCGACAGGGAACTATGGCTACACCTTC; v_gene: TRBV6-5; j_gene: TRBJ1-2; abundance: -; d_gene: TRBD1; len: 14
CDR3aa: CASSLKWGYEQFF; CDR3nt: TGCGCCAGCAGCTTGAAGTGGGGCTATGAGCAGTTCTTC; v_gene: TRBV5-1; j_gene: TRBJ2-1; abundance: few; d_gene: -; len: 13
CDR3aa: CASSLLPPEGYTF; CDR3nt: TGTGCCAGCAGCTTGCTCCCGCCTGAGGGCTACACCTTC; v_gene: TRBV5-5; j_gene: TRBJ1-2; abundance: -; d_gene: -; len: 13
CDR3aa: CASFDRENTEAFF; CDR3nt: TGTGCCAGCTTCGACAGGGAGAACACTGAAGCTTTCTTT; v_gene: TRBV5-4; j_gene: TRBJ1-1; abundance: -; d_gene: TRBD1; len: 13
CDR3aa: CASSWRGTGISYNEQFF; CDR3nt: TGTGCCAGCAGCTGGCGCGGGACAGGTATTTCCTACAATGAGCAGTTCTTC; v_gene: TRBV7-9; j_gene: TRBJ2-1; abundance: -; d_gene: TRBD1; len: 17